The present entry profiles one TCR beta chain with its context. It lacks a known antigen. No much larger clone is present one base from it, and per-base qualities are unavailable. These data are taken from a study of blood T cell repertoires in COVID-19 (dated by TCRdb to 2020 to 2022). Regarding the complete study: Samples covering the acute and convalescent phases of COVID-19 were provided by collaborators in the United States, Italy and Spain. The prospective study material was composed of cDNA or gDNA derived from T cells, B-cell-depleted T cells, or PBMCs. The sample metadata nearly always contained a de-identified subject ID, COVID-19 status, age in years and sex. Subjects who had been exposed to COVID-19, were actively infected with it, or had recovered from it provided the deeply sampled blood TCRbeta repertoires that made up the dataset. Samples came from the ongoing ImmuneRACE study (first 160 participants) plus 1,254 subjects from 6 global collaborators. The repertoires were made available in a free public database intended to serve as a resource for research on the immune response to SARS-CoV-2. HLA class I and class II types, where available, came from metadata supplied by the sample provider rather than from assay-based typing. Broad study findings and their caveats: The quantity of clinical and demographic metadata differed by source and by participant and was supplied without curation.

Whole blood was collected in K2EDTA tubes by collaborating institutions according to the institutions' own protocols. For TCRbeta analysis, collaborators shipped samples as frozen whole blood, isolated PBMCs, or DNA extracted from either of those sample types. TCRbeta CDR3 regions were amplified from genomic DNA using the immunoSEQ Assay, a bias-controlled multiplex PCR. The original methods were these. Within the assay, amplification of reference gene primers was used to estimate how many nucleated cells each sample contained. To quantify the absolute abundance of each unique TCRbeta CDR3 rearrangement, sequence reads were collapsed and filtered. For each sample, productive Simpson clonality was calculated by taking the square root of Simpson's diversity index across productive rearrangements. The immuneACCESS repertoire file appears here via TCRdb, limited to in-frame rearrangements. These files lack a portion of the clones; in checked studies, under half of the deficit traces to unresolved V genes, and the cause of the others is not known. V and J calls and clone size come straight from that table; D and trimming were deduced from the DNA. Present in this sample are more than 80,000 clones, approximately 88% of which were seen just once. Roughly a third of the sample comes from the top ten.

Material: peripheral blood. The receptor comes from a woman of 80 years or more with active or convalescent COVID-19.

Read as DNA, the sequence is TGCAGTGCTAGAGATGGGCAAGGGCAGTTCTTC. This translates into CSARDGQGQFF. The chain is made from TRBV20-1 and TRBJ2-1; the D gene cannot be resolved reliably. The CDR3 holds 11 amino acids from the cysteine to the phenylalanine. The CDR3 DNA has 33 bases and is translated from base 1. The germline V gene encodes CDR1 DFQATT and CDR2 SNEGSKA (reference sequence). Trimming costs V 0 bases and J 12 bases, and their ends lie 9 bases apart.